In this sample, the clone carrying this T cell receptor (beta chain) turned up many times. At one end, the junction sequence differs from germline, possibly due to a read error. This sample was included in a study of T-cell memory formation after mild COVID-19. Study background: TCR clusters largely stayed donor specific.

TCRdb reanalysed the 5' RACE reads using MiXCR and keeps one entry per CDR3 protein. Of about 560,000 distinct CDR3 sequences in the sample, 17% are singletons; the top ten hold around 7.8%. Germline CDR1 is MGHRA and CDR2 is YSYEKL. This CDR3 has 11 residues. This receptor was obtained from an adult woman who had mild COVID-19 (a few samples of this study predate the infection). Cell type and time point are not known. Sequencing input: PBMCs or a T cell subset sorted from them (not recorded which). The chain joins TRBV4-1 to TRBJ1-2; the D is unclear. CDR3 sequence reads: CASSQGYGYTF. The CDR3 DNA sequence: TGTGCCAGCAGCCAAGGGTATGGCTACACCTTC.